The text below deals with one T cell receptor (beta chain). Each diagnosis drew on symptoms, thyroxine, TRAb, thyroid ultrasound and orbital computed tomography findings. The PBMCs studied were ones that came from 9 to 10 ml fresh peripheral blood. This entry belongs to a study of T cells in Graves' hyperthyroidism and ophthalmopathy. Amplified TCR beta CDR3 regions came from RNA transcripts. The HTBI set primed first-round TCR CDR3 RT-PCR. TCRdb itself ran the multiplex PCR reads through MiXCR, one entry per CDR3 protein. The table lists about 770,000 distinct CDR3 sequences, approximately 19% of them singletons. V lost 0 bases and J lost 6, with 6 bases in between. Germline lookup yields CDR1 MNHEY and CDR2 SVGAGI. CDR3 length equals 13 residues.

Specimen: blood. The chain combines TRBV6-5 with TRBJ2-1; D is uncertain. The TCR sequence derives from a woman in her forties or fifties with Graves' hyperthyroidism that later progressed to Graves' ophthalmopathy. The CDR3 DNA is TGTGCCAGCAGTTACTCAGAGATCAATGAGCAGTTCTTC. Translation gives CASSYSEINEQFF.